These 18 T cell receptor beta chains were all obtained from the same sample, sequenced in a study of OX40 agonist ivuxolimab in advanced cancers. Libraries were prepared by immunoSEQ multiplex PCR; TCRdb keeps only in-frame clonotypes and omits some of them. Among under 65,000 clones listed, more than 80% were seen once. Sequencing was performed on CD4+ or CD8+ T cells sorted from blood, taken in a trial of the OX40 agonist ivuxolimab. These receptor sequences come from an adult with an advanced solid tumor such as melanoma, head and neck, liver or kidney cancer.

V gene TRBV2 combines with J gene TRBJ2-7, with 8 bases identical to TRBD1. This CDR3 comprises 14 residues. The V gene end was trimmed by 6 bases and the J gene end by 6 bases; junction bases not matched to a gene: 10. CDR1 SNHLY and CDR2 FYNNEI come from the germline V gene. DNA for the CDR3: TGTGCCAGCAGCGGACAGGGAGTAGCGCGCGAGCAGTACTTC. Translation gives CASSGQGVAREQYF.

This chain uses TRBV5-1 with TRBJ2-3, with TRBD1 matching over 9 bases. Per the germline V gene, CDR1 is SGHRS and CDR2 is YFSETQ. Losses at the gene ends were 8 bases for V and 2 bases for J; bases not matched to a gene: 9. The CDR3 has 15 amino acids. CDR3 in amino acids: CASSRQGEVTDTQYF. In DNA, the CDR3 is TGCGCCAGTAGCCGACAGGGGGAGGTCACAGATACGCAGTATTTT.

This chain joins TRBV4-2 and TRBJ2-7, with 8 positions matching TRBD2. Germline V gene data show CDR1 as LGHNA and CDR2 as YNFKEQ. The CDR3 covers 15 residues. Trimming removed 0 bases from V and 4 bases from J; junction bases left unmatched: 5. The CDR3 here is CASSQEGGTSYEQYF. Here the CDR3 DNA reads TGTGCCAGCAGCCAAGAAGGCGGGACTAGTTACGAGCAGTACTTC.

This clone was seen once. The genes are TRBV11-2 and TRBJ2-7; weak D call: TRBD1 (5 bases). V lost 5 bases to trimming and J lost 0 bases, with 11 bases between them. CDR1 SGHAT and CDR2 FQNNGV come from the germline V gene. The CDR3 length is 14 residues. The CDR3 region has the DNA TGTGCCAGCAGCAAAGAAGGGGACTCCTACGAGCAGTACTTC. Its translation is CASSKEGDSYEQYF. The complete variable domain, with remaining parts taken from reference TRBV11-2 and TRBJ2-7, reads EAGVAQSPRYKIIEKRQSVAFWCNPISGHATLYWYQQILGQGPKLLIQFQNNGVVDDSQLPKDRFSAERLKGVDSTLKIQPAKLEDSAVYLCASSKEGDSYEQYFGPGTRLTVT.

This clone was recorded only once. The chain joins TRBV7-2 to TRBJ2-2, with 13 bases aligning to TRBD2. This CDR3 has 16 residues. The V gene end was trimmed by 1 base and the J gene end by 8 bases; junction bases not matched to a gene: 4. The germline CDR1 and CDR2 sequences are SGHTA and FQGNSA. This CDR3 is CASSLGTSGSRGELFF. CDR3 in DNA: TGTGCCAGCAGCTTAGGGACTAGCGGGAGTAGAGGGGAGCTGTTTTTT.

The V and J genes are TRBV28 and TRBJ2-3, with D perhaps being TRBD1 or TRBD2 (5 bases each). The CDR3 extends over 15 amino acids. Germline V CDR1 and CDR2: MDHEN, SYDVKM. Trimming took off 5 bases at V and 2 bases at J, with 14 bases between the two ends. Here the CDR3 DNA reads TGTGCCAGCAGTCCTGCCGGGACCCTCACAGATACGCAGTATTTT. It yields the protein CASSPAGTLTDTQYF.

The chain combines TRBV19 with TRBJ2-6; 10 bases agree with TRBD1. CDR1 is LNHDA and CDR2 is SQIVND in the germline V gene (reference sequence). Trimming at V came to 3 bases and at J to 1 base, leaving 9 bases not matched to a gene. The CDR3 loop spans 19 amino acids. DNA of the CDR3: TGTGCCAGTAGTATGGGAGTGGGGACAGGGGCTTCTGGGGCCAACGTCCTGACTTTC. Protein: CASSMGVGTGASGANVLTF.

As for this clone: Distinct nucleotide sequences in the sample also encode this CDR3. The chain joins TRBV7-9 to TRBJ1-2; 12 nucleotides match TRBD1. V shed 6 bases, J shed 5 bases, and the junction held 4 bases outside the gene matches. The CDR3 runs 14 residues. Germline assignment: CDR1 SEHNR and CDR2 FQNEAQ (reference sequence). The CDR3 sequence is CASSPGQGAYGYTF. The CDR3, as DNA: TGTGCCAGCAGTCCGGGACAGGGGGCATATGGCTACACCTTC. The complete variable domain, with remaining parts taken from reference TRBV7-9 and TRBJ1-2, reads DTGVSQNPRHKITKRGQNVTFRCDPISEHNRLYWYRQTLGQGPEFLTYFQNEAQLEKSRLLSDRFSAERPKGSFSTLEIQRTEQGDSAMYLCASSPGQGAYGYTFGSGTRLTVV.

The chain carries TRBV7-8 and TRBJ2-5; 7 bases match TRBD1. The ends lost 5 bases at V and 1 base at J; junction bases unmatched: 1. The CDR3 covers 13 residues. Germline CDR1 reads SGHVS; CDR2 reads FQNEAQ. The CDR3 nucleotides are TGTGCCAGCAGCACAGGGGCCCAAGAGACCCAGTACTTC. Protein sequence: CASSTGAQETQYF. The full variable domain, with the rest looked up from reference TRBV7-8 and TRBJ2-5, is GAGVSQSPRYKVAKRGQDVALRCDPISGHVSLFWYQQALGQGPEFLTYFQNEAQLDKSGLPSDRFFAERPEGSVSTLKIQRTQQEDSAVYLCASSTGAQETQYFGPGTRLLVL.

V is TRBV27 and J is TRBJ2-2; 8 bases align to TRBD1. This CDR3 is 15 amino acids long. CDR1 and CDR2 (germline): MNHEY, SMNVEV (reference sequence). J lost 2 bases, V lost 7 bases, and 6 bases had no gene match. CDR3 loop: CASNGGQGNTGELFF. The CDR3 nucleotides read TGTGCCAGCAACGGCGGACAGGGTAACACCGGGGAGCTGTTTTTT.

The J gene is TRBJ1-1, the V gene TRBV11-1; D call uncertain. Germline assignment: CDR1 SGHAT and CDR2 FQDESV (reference sequence). The CDR3 spans 14 residues. Trimming pared 1 base from V and 5 bases from J, leaving 11 bases between. The CDR3 DNA reads as TGTGCCAGCAGCTTAGAGCTCGGTCTGACTGAAGCTTTCTTT. This translates into CASSLELGLTEAFF.

The genes are TRBV7-2 and TRBJ1-5, with a possible D match to TRBD1 (6 bases). Germline loops: CDR1 SGHTA, CDR2 FQGNSA. This CDR3 spans 15 amino acids. V lost 1 base to trimming and J lost 0 bases, with 7 bases between them. CDR3 in amino acids: CASSLVGGSNQPQHF. DNA for the CDR3: TGTGCCAGCAGCTTAGTAGGGGGTAGCAATCAGCCCCAGCATTTT. Full variable domain (rest looked up from reference TRBV7-2 and TRBJ1-5): GAGVSQSPSNKVTEKGKDVELRCDPISGHTALYWYRQSLGQGLEFLIYFQGNSAPDKSGLPSDRFSAERTGGSVSTLTIQRTQQEDSAVYLCASSLVGGSNQPQHFGDGTRLSIL.

This chain uses TRBV7-2 with TRBJ1-2; D gene ambiguous. Trimming cost V 5 bases and J 4 bases, with 8 bases left between them. This CDR3 region has 12 residues. The germline CDR1 and CDR2 sequences are SGHTA and FQGNSA. The CDR3 is CASSPLLYGYTF. The CDR3 region has the DNA TGTGCCAGCAGCCCCCTGCTCTATGGCTACACCTTC.

The genes are TRBV28 and TRBJ1-2; a weak D match, TRBD1 (6 bases). The V gene lost 6 bases and the J gene lost 5 bases, with 13 bases spanning the gap. Germline V gene lookup returns CDR1 MDHEN and CDR2 SYDVKM. This CDR3 is 13 amino acids long. CDR3 sequence reads: CASRMDSTYGYTF. CDR3 DNA sequence: TGTGCCAGCAGGATGGACAGTACGTATGGCTACACCTTC.

This clone showed up just once. The V gene is TRBV7-2, the J gene TRBJ2-5; the D gene is possibly TRBD2 (5 bases). The V end was cut by 6 bases, the J end by 5 bases, with 16 bases between. CDR1 is SGHTA and CDR2 is FQGNSA in the germline V gene. The CDR3 runs to 14 residues. The CDR3 protein is CASRDSVSRETQYF. The CDR3, as DNA: TGTGCCAGCAGAGATAGCGTCTCTAGGGAGACCCAGTACTTC. The variable domain in full, with the rest retrieved from reference TRBV7-2 and TRBJ2-5, is GAGVSQSPSNKVTEKGKDVELRCDPISGHTALYWYRQSLGQGLEFLIYFQGNSAPDKSGLPSDRFSAERTGGSVSTLTIQRTQQEDSAVYLCASRDSVSRETQYFGPGTRLLVL.

The CDR3 protein is CATSGHSTGRQPQHF. The CDR3 DNA reads TGTGCCACCAGCGGACACAGCACGGGGCGGCAGCCCCAGCATTTT. The V and J genes are TRBV15 and TRBJ1-5; D perhaps matches TRBD1 (5 bases). Per the germline V gene, CDR1 is LNHNV and CDR2 is YYDKDF (reference sequence). The CDR3 totals 15 residues. Between the trimmed V and J ends, which lost 5 bases and 7 bases, there was a span of 18 bases. Full variable domain (missing parts from reference TRBV15 and TRBJ1-5): DAMVIQNPRYQVTQFGKPVTLSCSQTLNHNVMYWYQQKSSQAPKLLFHYYDKDFNNEADTPDNFQSRRPNTSFCFLDIRSPGLGDTAMYLCATSGHSTGRQPQHFGDGTRLSIL.

The gene calls are TRBV29-1 and TRBJ2-1; D perhaps matches TRBD1 (6 bases). CDR3 length equals 13 residues. V lost 7 bases and J 6 bases, leaving 16 bases between the germline ends. The germline gives CDR1 SQVTM, CDR2 ANQGSEA. The CDR3 sequence: CSGGTGSRNEQFF. In DNA form, the CDR3 reads TGCAGCGGAGGAACAGGGTCGCGCAATGAGCAGTTCTTC.

The chain recombines TRBV29-1 with TRBJ1-1; D unresolved. The CDR3 is made up of 13 amino acids. The ends were cut back, 5 bases at V and 4 bases at J, with 14 bases in the middle. Germline-derived CDR1 and CDR2 are SQVTM and ANQGSEA. CDR3 amino acids: CSVMPPSATEAFF. The CDR3 DNA is TGCAGCGTTATGCCCCCCTCGGCCACTGAAGCTTTCTTT.